A single sample is the source of the 26 T cell receptor beta chains below, sequenced in a study of T cell repertoires in cytomegalovirus infection. MiXCR, run by TCRdb on the reads, gives a single entry per CDR3 protein. The repertoire holds 750,000 to 950,000 distinct CDR3 sequences, with 25% to 35% as singletons. These TCRs are of unknown antigen specificity. The sample consisted of cultured CD8+ T cells from PBMCs, taken from culture after CMV antigen stimulation. The source is a human donor in good health (CMV status not recorded). Some clones in this sample may be carry-over from other donors' samples.

V is TRBV25-1 and J is TRBJ1-6; D remains unclear. Germline V lookup: CDR1 MGHDK, CDR2 SYGVNS. This CDR3 contains 16 residues. The V gene lost 4 bases and the J gene lost 0 bases, with 10 bases spanning the gap. The CDR3 region is CASSGGVGSYNSPLHF. The CDR3 DNA reads as TGTGCCAGCAGTGGGGGTGTCGGCTCCTATAATTCACCCCTCCACTTT. The full variable domain, its missing parts supplied by reference TRBV25-1 and TRBJ1-6, is EADIYQTPRYLVIGTGKKITLECSQTMGHDKMYWYQQDPGMELHLIHYSYGVNSTEKGDLSSESTVSRIRTEHFPLTLESARPSHTSQYLCASSGGVGSYNSPLHFGNGTRLTVT.

The CDR3 DNA reads TGTGCCAGCAGGACCGACAGGGGACGAAACAATGAGCAGTTCTTC. It translates to CASRTDRGRNNEQFF. The gene calls are TRBV12-3 or TRBV12-4 and TRBJ2-1, with 8 bases lining up with TRBD1. The CDR3 is 15 residues long. V dropped 6 bases and J dropped 5; count of bases not matched to a gene: 9.

This clonotype showed up many times. The chain joins TRBV6-2 or TRBV6-3 to TRBJ2-2; no reliable D call. The germline V gene encodes CDR1 MNHEY and CDR2 SVGEGT. The V end was cut by 2 bases, the J end by 0 bases, with 10 bases between. This CDR3 contains 16 residues. In DNA, the CDR3 is TGTGCCAGCAGTTACCCCGGCACAACGAACACCGGGGAGCTGTTTTTT. This translates into CASSYPGTTNTGELFF.

The gene calls are TRBV12-3 or TRBV12-4 and TRBJ2-1; D unclear. The CDR3 runs 12 residues. The ends were cut back, 4 bases at V and 6 bases at J, with 7 bases in the middle. CDR3 in amino acids: CASSSIGNEQFF. CDR3 DNA sequence: TGTGCCAGCAGTTCGATTGGCAATGAGCAGTTCTTC.

The chain employs TRBV7-9 and TRBJ2-7; 10 positions agree with TRBD2. The CDR3 length is 22 residues. V was pared by 5 bases and J by 3 bases, with 28 bases of the junction left unmatched. In germline, CDR1 is SEHNR, CDR2 FQNEAQ (reference sequence). The CDR3: CASSAPRVLSLAGANADYEQYF. The CDR3 region has the DNA TGTGCCAGCAGCGCCCCGAGGGTTTTGTCCCTAGCGGGGGCTAATGCGGACTACGAGCAGTACTTC.

Regarding this clonotype: Given a much more abundant clone one base away, this may be a read error. V and J are TRBV25-1 and TRBJ2-1, with 10 bases fitting TRBD2. CDR1 MGHDK and CDR2 SYGVNS come from the germline V gene. CDR3 length equals 17 residues. CDR3 in amino acids: CASSELRLAGSHNEQFF. In DNA, the CDR3 is TGTGCCAGCTCCGAACTCCGACTAGCGGGCTCCCACAATGAGCAGTTCTTC.

This clonotype was picked up many times. The rearrangement links TRBV7-8 to TRBJ1-3, with 7 bases identical to TRBD1. Germline V gene sequence: CDR1 SGHVS, CDR2 FQNEAQ. The CDR3 sequence is 15 residues long. The V and J ends lost 7 bases and 4 bases, in that order; junction bases with no gene match: 10. CDR3 DNA sequence: TGTGCCAGCATCCTCAGGGGGGGAAGCGGAAACACCATATATTTT. Protein sequence: CASILRGGSGNTIYF.

CDR3 DNA sequence: TGTGCAAGCGGGCACCTAACTATCAACACTGAAGCTTTCTTT. Protein product: CASGHLTINTEAFF. This chain connects TRBV19 to TRBJ1-1; the D is unclear. The CDR3 consists of 14 residues. The germline gives CDR1 LNHDA, CDR2 SQIVND (reference sequence).

The rearrangement uses TRBV27 and TRBJ2-7; D perhaps matches TRBD1 (5 bases). Per the germline V gene, CDR1 is MNHEY and CDR2 is SMNVEV (reference sequence). The ends were cut back, 2 bases at V and 4 bases at J, with 21 bases in the middle. This CDR3 is 17 amino acids long. The CDR3 protein is CASSLPRVSRVGYEQYV. Written as DNA, the CDR3 is TGTGCCAGCAGTTTACCCAGGGTTTCTAGGGTTGGTTACGAGCAGTACGTC.

J is TRBJ1-5 and V is TRBV19, with D possibly being TRBD1 (6 bases). With 3 bases removed from V and 0 bases from J, the gap between germline ends came to 15 bases. CDR3 size: 17 residues. CDR1 LNHDA and CDR2 SQIVND come from the germline V gene (reference sequence). The CDR3 DNA reads as TGTGCCAGTAGTATGGGGGGCGGGGGACATAGCAATCAGCCCCAGCATTTT. Amino acids: CASSMGGGGHSNQPQHF.

There are many counts of this clonotype. CDR3 sequence: CASSSRGVYYNEQFF. CDR3 coding DNA: TGTGCCAGCAGCTCCCGGGGGGTTTACTACAATGAGCAGTTCTTC. The chain combines TRBV7-2 with TRBJ2-1, with TRBD2 matching 7 bases. Germline V CDR1 and CDR2: SGHTA, FQGNSA. V lost 4 bases and J lost 3; bases outside the gene matches: 6. The CDR3 consists of 15 residues. Together with reference TRBV7-2 and TRBJ2-1, the CDR3 gives the full variable domain: GAGVSQSPSNKVTEKGKDVELRCDPISGHTALYWYRQSLGQGLEFLIYFQGNSAPDKSGLPSDRFSAERTGGSVSTLTIQRTQQEDSAVYLCASSSRGVYYNEQFFGPGTRLTVL.

In this sample, this clonotype turned up a few times. The chain uses TRBV12-3 or TRBV12-4 and TRBJ1-2; D not certain. The CDR3 covers 14 residues. Trimming pared 3 bases from V and 0 bases from J, leaving 8 bases between. CDR3 nucleotide sequence: TGTGCCAGCAGTTTCGGCGGAGCTAACTATGGCTACACCTTC. Translating gives CASSFGGANYGYTF.

This clonotype occurred many times. The chain couples TRBV7-2 to TRBJ2-3; no firm D call. This CDR3 comprises 16 residues. Germline CDR1 and CDR2: SGHTA and FQGNSA. Between the trimmed V and J ends, which lost 8 bases and 2 bases, there was a span of 20 bases. CDR3 in amino acids: CASSDPAGKITDTQYF. In nucleotides, the CDR3 is TGTGCCAGCTCAGACCCCGCAGGAAAAATCACAGATACGCAGTATTTT.

This clonotype was detected only a few times. V is TRBV24-1 and J is TRBJ2-1, with TRBD2 matching 9 bases. The CDR3 consists of 16 residues. Germline V gene lookup returns CDR1 KGHDR and CDR2 SFDVKD. Trimming removed 6 bases from V and 2 bases from J; junction bases left unmatched: 7. CDR3 coding DNA: TGTGCCACCAGTTATGGGATAGCGGGGGCCTACAATGAGCAGTTCTTC. This encodes CATSYGIAGAYNEQFF.

The chain is built from TRBV11-1 and TRBJ1-4; 7 nucleotides agree with TRBD1. V lost 4 bases and J lost 0; bases outside the gene matches: 8. CDR1 is SGHAT and CDR2 is FQDESV in the germline V gene (reference sequence). CDR3 length: 17 amino acids. This CDR3 reads CASSSGTETATNEKLFF. Written as DNA, the CDR3 is TGTGCCAGCAGCTCCGGGACAGAAACTGCAACTAATGAAAAACTGTTTTTT.

The chain joins TRBV5-1 to TRBJ1-2; 7 nucleotides align to TRBD1. Germline trimming cut 4 bases from V and 8 bases from J; bases unmatched to any gene: 5. Germline V gives CDR1 SGHRS, CDR2 YFSETQ. This CDR3 region has 12 residues. CDR3 in DNA: TGCGCCAGCAGCATAACAGGGGACGGCTACACCTTC. This sequence encodes CASSITGDGYTF. Combining the CDR3 with reference TRBV5-1 and TRBJ1-2 gives the whole variable domain KAGVTQTPRYLIKTRGQQVTLSCSPISGHRSVSWYQQTPGQGLQFLFEYFSETQRNKGNFPGRFSGRQFSNSRSEMNVSTLELGDSALYLCASSITGDGYTFGSGTRLTVV.

About this clonotype: An end of the junction differs from the germline gene, which may be a read error. The J gene is TRBJ2-7, the V gene TRBV19; the match to TRBD1 covers 10 bases. The CDR3 extends over 14 amino acids. From germline, CDR1 is LNHDA and CDR2 SQIVND (reference sequence). This chain's CDR3 is CPSSSDRGRYEQYF. The CDR3 DNA reads TGTCCCAGTAGTTCGGACAGGGGGAGGTACGAGCAGTACTTC. The whole variable domain, remainder taken from reference TRBV19 and TRBJ2-7, is DGGITQSPKYLFRKEGQNVTLSCEQNLNHDAMYWYRQDPGQGLRLIYYSQIVNDFQKGDIAEGYSVSREKKESFPLTVTSAQKNPTAFYLCPSSSDRGRYEQYFGPGTRLTVT.

This clonotype was seen a few times. The V and J genes are TRBV28 and TRBJ2-2; 9 bases fit TRBD1. The CDR3 runs 17 residues. Trimming cost V 3 bases and J 0 bases; bases outside gene matches: 5. Germline V CDR1 and CDR2: MDHEN, SYDVKM. Here the CDR3 DNA reads TGTGCCAGCAGTTTCAGGGGACAGGGTCCGAACACCGGGGAGCTGTTTTTT. Its translation: CASSFRGQGPNTGELFF.

V and J are TRBV27 and TRBJ1-6; D might be TRBD1 (6 bases). The V and J ends lost 6 bases and 11 bases respectively, with 14 bases between them. CDR3 size: 13 residues. From germline, CDR1 is MNHEY and CDR2 SMNVEV (reference sequence). CDR3 bases: TGTGCCAGCAGAAGGGGGGGGCTCCCACCCCTCCACTTT. This encodes CASRRGGLPPLHF.

This clonotype appeared many times. This chain joins TRBV7-2 and TRBJ2-1; D call uncertain. From germline, CDR1 is SGHTA and CDR2 FQGNSA. The CDR3 covers 16 residues. Trimming stripped 5 bases from V and 1 base from J, with 15 bases between. CDR3 sequence (DNA): TGTGCCAGCAGCCCTATAGAAGGGTATTCCTACAATGAGCAGTTCTTC. It yields the protein CASSPIEGYSYNEQFF.

This chain links TRBV11-1 with TRBJ2-7, with D hard to call. Trimming stripped 0 bases from V and 0 bases from J, with 9 bases between. Germline V lookup: CDR1 SGHAT, CDR2 FQDESV (reference sequence). CDR3 length equals 15 residues. This chain's CDR3 is CASSLAIGSSYEQYF. The CDR3 nucleotides read TGTGCCAGCAGCTTAGCGATCGGTAGCTCCTACGAGCAGTACTTC.

This clonotype has a single count. The rearrangement joins TRBV28 to TRBJ2-3, with 8 bases matching TRBD1. This CDR3 spans 16 amino acids. Germline V CDR1 and CDR2: MDHEN, SYDVKM. Trimming cost V 10 bases and J 4 bases; bases outside gene matches: 16. CDR3 nucleotide sequence: TGTGCCACCAATGGCCCCAGGACAGGGTGGCCAGATACGCAGTATTTT. It yields the protein CATNGPRTGWPDTQYF.

V gene TRBV9 combines with J gene TRBJ2-1, with D perhaps matching TRBD1 or TRBD2 (5 bases each). V lost 0 bases to trimming and J lost 5 bases, with 15 bases between them. In germline, CDR1 is SGDLS, CDR2 YYNGEE. CDR3 length: 16 residues. The CDR3 is CASSVDPQGGHNEQFF. The CDR3 bases are TGTGCCAGCAGCGTAGATCCCCAGGGCGGGCACAATGAGCAGTTCTTC. The whole variable domain, remainder taken from reference TRBV9 and TRBJ2-1, is DSGVTQTPKHLITATGQRVTLRCSPRSGDLSVYWYQQSLDQGLQFLIQYYNGEERAKGNILERFSAQQFPDLHSELNLSSLELGDSALYFCASSVDPQGGHNEQFFGPGTRLTVL.

This clonotype was recorded many times. DNA of the CDR3: TGTGCCAGCAGCTCGGACAGGGGGCGCCTTACCGGGGAGCTGTTTTTT. It translates to CASSSDRGRLTGELFF. V usage is TRBV7-6 and J usage is TRBJ2-2; 11 bases line up with TRBD1. V dropped 4 bases and J dropped 5; count of bases not matched to a gene: 6. This CDR3 comprises 16 residues. Germline assignment: CDR1 SGHVS and CDR2 FNYEAQ.

With respect to this clonotype: A clone one base away is much larger, so this may be a read error. The genes are TRBV7-6 and TRBJ2-5; D unclear. The CDR3 totals 12 residues. Looked up from germline, CDR1 is SGHVS and CDR2 is FNYEAQ. CDR3 nucleotides: TGTACCAGCAGCTATAACAAAGAGACCCAGTACTTC. Its translation is CTSSYNKETQYF.

CDR3 residues: CASRVAGSGNTIYF. Written as DNA, the CDR3 is TGTGCCAGCAGGGTGGCAGGGTCTGGAAACACCATATATTTT. The chain employs TRBV12-3 or TRBV12-4 and TRBJ1-3; D might be TRBD1 (5 bases). The CDR3 is 14 residues long. Trimming removed 6 bases from V and 1 base from J, with 10 bases in between.